This T cell receptor (beta chain) stems from a study of shared clonotypes between healthy human individuals. The study, taken as a whole, reports: Generally, estimated richness proved larger in naive subsets than it did in memory subsets.

The test was conducted at deep level. Data came from immunoSEQ multiplex PCR; TCRdb stores just in-frame clones and leaves some out. Of 2 million to 2.5 million clones detected, approximately 95% appear once; the ten largest clones hold approximately 0.13%. As to this clone: Its target is unknown.

Per the germline V gene, CDR1 is SGDLS and CDR2 is YYNGEE. The CDR3 is made up of 14 amino acids. Deletions cut 3 bases from V and 5 bases from J, with 15 bases between. This rearrangement joins TRBV9 to TRBJ2-7; possibly TRBD1 for D (6 bases). The receptor was isolated from a young man in good health. Sequencing was done on a sample of naive CD4+ T cells sorted from blood. Stated subset: CD45RA+ positively selected. CDR3 DNA sequence: TGTGCCAGCAGCGCGGGACATTTCGAGGACGAGCAGTACTTC. It codes for CASSAGHFEDEQYF.